Below, 24 T cell receptor beta chains from the same sample are listed, as sequenced in a study of CD8+ T cells in alopecia areata. The sample's treatment: oral pan-JAK inhibitor, 5-10 mg twice daily. Extraction and reverse transcription of RNA yielded cDNA as the sequencing template. This table comes from immunoSEQ multiplex PCR, and its TCRdb copy is limited to in-frame clones, with some not included. The data contain 150,000 to 200,000 clones, about 65% of them singletons. Sequenced material: CD4+ T cells sorted from blood, taken between weeks 47 and 50, from a patient treated with tofacitinib. These TCRs come from a human donor with alopecia areata.

V is TRBV30 and J is TRBJ1-1; D unclear. The length of the CDR3 is 13 residues. Germline values: CDR1 GTSNPN, CDR2 SVGIG (reference sequence). The ends were cut back, 4 bases at V and 7 bases at J, with 16 bases in the middle. The CDR3 nucleotides read TGTGCCTGGAAATTAGGGATGAGGTTTGAAGCTTTCTTT. Its translation: CAWKLGMRFEAFF.

CDR3 DNA sequence: TGTGCCAGCAGTGATGGGACAGGGAGTCAGCCCCAGCATTTT. This encodes CASSDGTGSQPQHF. This sequence joins TRBV6-1 and TRBJ1-5; 9 bases align to TRBD1. Germline loops: CDR1 MNHNS, CDR2 SASEGT. The CDR3 spans 14 residues. V was clipped by 3 bases and J by 6 bases; unmatched bases: 3.

The V and J genes are TRBV25-1 and TRBJ2-6; 7 positions agree with TRBD1. Germline CDR1 is MGHDK and CDR2 is SYGVNS. V lost 3 bases and J lost 1; bases outside the gene matches: 3. This CDR3 contains 16 residues. The DNA for the CDR3 is TGTGCCAGCAGTGAGGACAGGCCTTCTGGGGCCAACGTCCTGACTTTC. Its protein product is CASSEDRPSGANVLTF.

The V call is TRBV30, the J call TRBJ1-2; D gene unclear. Germline values: CDR1 GTSNPN, CDR2 SVGIG (reference sequence). Trimming shortened V by 2 bases and J by 8 bases, and 15 bases separated the two germline ends. The CDR3 is 13 residues long. The CDR3 DNA reads as TGTGCCTGGAGTAGGGAGGCCTCAAGAGGCTACACCTTC. It specifies CAWSREASRGYTF. Full variable domain (rest looked up from reference TRBV30 and TRBJ1-2): SQTIHQWPATLVQPVGSPLSLECTVEGTSNPNLYWYRQAAGRGLQLLFYSVGIGQISSEVPQNLSASRPQDRQFILSSKKLLLSDSGFYLCAWSREASRGYTFGSGTRLTVV.

V and J are TRBV15 and TRBJ1-2; D call uncertain. CDR3 length equals 12 residues. V was shortened by 0 bases and J by 6 bases, with 5 bases between the two germline ends. The germline V gene encodes CDR1 LNHNV and CDR2 YYDKDF (reference sequence). As DNA, the CDR3 is TGTGCCACCAGCAGAGATCGGAATGGCTACACCTTC. Translating it yields CATSRDRNGYTF.

The chain links TRBV13 to TRBJ1-2; D may be TRBD1 (5 bases). Germline values: CDR1 PRHDT, CDR2 FYEKMQ (reference sequence). This CDR3 has 15 amino acids. The V gene lost 2 bases and the J gene lost 8 bases, with 18 bases spanning the gap. CDR3 in DNA: TGTGCCAGCAGCTTAAACCTGAGGGCACAGGACGGCTACACCTTC. It is translated as CASSLNLRAQDGYTF.

This rearrangement joins TRBV19 to TRBJ1-5; D uncertain. Germline V gives CDR1 LNHDA, CDR2 SQIVND (reference sequence). The CDR3 contains 12 residues. Trimming shortened V by 3 bases and J by 7 bases, and 7 bases separated the two germline ends. The CDR3 DNA sequence: TGTGCCAGTAGTATGTCGGCGCAGCCCCAGCATTTT. This translates into CASSMSAQPQHF.

The chain uses TRBV7-2 and TRBJ2-3, with D perhaps TRBD1 (5 bases). V was cut by 3 bases and J by 5 bases, with 15 bases left in between. This CDR3 contains 15 residues. Germline CDR1 is SGHTA and CDR2 is FQGNSA. Here the CDR3 reads CASSLGPSREDTQYF. In DNA, the CDR3 is TGTGCCAGCAGCTTGGGGCCAAGTCGAGAAGATACGCAGTATTTT.

V and J are TRBV7-7 and TRBJ2-5, with TRBD2 matching 9 bases. The germline gives CDR1 SSHAT, CDR2 FNYEAQ (reference sequence). The CDR3 is 14 amino acids. With V trimmed by 5 bases and J by 4 bases, 5 bases remained unmatched. The CDR3 region is CASSQISGGETQYF. The CDR3 DNA reads as TGTGCCAGCAGCCAAATTAGCGGGGGAGAGACCCAGTACTTC.

The V and J genes are TRBV7-2 and TRBJ2-7; D ambiguous. The V gene's germline CDR1 is SGHTA and CDR2 FQGNSA. Trimming shortened V by 1 base and J by 1 base, and 8 bases separated the two germline ends. This CDR3 comprises 14 residues. The CDR3 reads CASSLVSSSYEQYF. The CDR3 nucleotides read TGTGCCAGCAGCTTAGTGTCGTCTTCCTACGAGCAGTACTTC.

The chain carries TRBV30 and TRBJ2-7; 8 bases are shared with TRBD2. The V gene end was trimmed by 4 bases and the J gene end by 4 bases; junction bases not matched to a gene: 6. The CDR3 has 13 amino acids. CDR1 GTSNPN and CDR2 SVGIG come from the germline V gene (reference sequence). The CDR3 sequence is CAWKRGSLYEQYF. DNA for the CDR3: TGTGCCTGGAAGCGGGGGAGCCTGTACGAGCAGTACTTC.

The rearrangement joins TRBV5-1 to TRBJ1-1; 10 bases are a match to TRBD1. The CDR3 contains 14 residues. Germline V gives CDR1 SGHRS, CDR2 YFSETQ. The V gene end was trimmed by 4 bases and the J gene end by 4 bases; junction bases not matched to a gene: 4. CDR3 in DNA: TGCGCCAGCAGCCTACGACAGGGGGCCACTGAAGCTTTCTTT. This encodes CASSLRQGATEAFF.

In its sample, this clone was seen once. The chain links TRBV30 to TRBJ1-1, with D tentatively TRBD1 (6 bases). Trimming cost V 3 bases and J 5 bases, with 16 bases left between them. CDR1 and CDR2 from the germline V gene are GTSNPN and SVGIG (reference sequence). The length of the CDR3 is 14 residues. As DNA, the CDR3 is TGTGCCTGGAGCTTATCAGGAAGGGGGACTGAAGCTTTCTTT. It yields the protein CAWSLSGRGTEAFF.

The CDR3: CASRRVGYTF. As DNA, the CDR3 is TGTGCCAGCAGGAGGGTTGGCTACACCTTC. The V call is TRBV2, the J call TRBJ1-2; D uncertain. V lost 6 bases to trimming and J lost 7 bases, with 6 bases between them. Germline values: CDR1 SNHLY, CDR2 FYNNEI. The CDR3 loop spans 10 amino acids.

This chain joins TRBV5-1 and TRBJ2-7; perhaps TRBD1 as D (6 bases). The germline V gene encodes CDR1 SGHRS and CDR2 YFSETQ. V shed 4 bases and J shed 8 bases, with 13 bases lying between them. The CDR3 is made up of 12 amino acids. The CDR3 sequence is CASSPAGDQQYF. CDR3 DNA: TGCGCCAGCAGCCCAGCAGGGGACCAGCAGTACTTC.

J is TRBJ1-5 and V is TRBV2, with D perhaps matching TRBD1 (5 bases). The CDR3 loop spans 16 amino acids. The ends were cut back, 1 base at V and 4 bases at J, with 14 bases in the middle. Germline V gives CDR1 SNHLY, CDR2 FYNNEI. CDR3 residues: CASSEEGASFNQPQHF. Here the CDR3 DNA reads TGTGCCAGCAGTGAAGAAGGGGCCAGTTTTAATCAGCCCCAGCATTTT.

This clone has only a few counts. The gene calls are TRBV30 and TRBJ2-7; 7 bases are shared with TRBD1. CDR1 GTSNPN and CDR2 SVGIG come from the germline V gene (reference sequence). V trimming: 3 bases; J trimming: 9 bases; junction bases outside the gene matches: 11. The CDR3 is 13 residues long. This CDR3 reads CAWSLTGTARQYF. CDR3 DNA: TGTGCCTGGAGCCTAACCGGGACAGCCAGGCAGTACTTC. The variable domain in full, completed from reference TRBV30 and TRBJ2-7, reads SQTIHQWPATLVQPVGSPLSLECTVEGTSNPNLYWYRQAAGRGLQLLFYSVGIGQISSEVPQNLSASRPQDRQFILSSKKLLLSDSGFYLCAWSLTGTARQYFGPGTRLTVT.

V is TRBV14 and J is TRBJ2-3, with TRBD2 as a possible D gene (6 bases). The CDR3 is made up of 14 amino acids. V lost 4 bases and J lost 4, with 12 bases in between. The germline V gene has CDR1 SGHDN and CDR2 FVKESK. The CDR3 DNA sequence: TGTGCCAGCAGCCGCCTGACTAGTCCAGATACGCAGTATTTT. Residues: CASSRLTSPDTQYF.

This chain uses TRBV5-1 with TRBJ2-7, with TRBD1 matching over 7 bases. V shed 7 bases and J 3 bases; nucleotides not matched to a gene: 4. The CDR3 has 12 residues. CDR1 SGHRS and CDR2 YFSETQ come from the germline V gene. This CDR3 is CASSGTDYEQYF. The CDR3 nucleotides read TGCGCCAGCTCCGGGACAGACTACGAGCAGTACTTC.

The chain couples TRBV2 to TRBJ2-7; 7 positions match TRBD1. Germline-derived CDR1 and CDR2 are SNHLY and FYNNEI. The CDR3 runs 12 residues. The junction had 9 bases not matched to a gene; V was cut back by 10 bases and J by 6 bases. The CDR3 DNA sequence: TGTGCCATAGCGAGACAGGGTGGCGAGCAGTACTTC. It codes for CAIARQGGEQYF.

Concerning this clone itself: The identical CDR3 is also encoded by other nucleotide sequences in the sample. The gene calls are TRBV30 and TRBJ1-5, with D possibly being TRBD1 (5 bases). The CDR3 loop spans 13 amino acids. Looked up from germline, CDR1 is GTSNPN and CDR2 is SVGIG (reference sequence). Trimming left V 0 bases short and J 4 bases short, with 7 bases between. The CDR3 sequence: CAWSVRGNQPQHF. The CDR3 bases are TGTGCCTGGAGTGTACGGGGGAATCAGCCCCAGCATTTT.

This chain uses TRBV6-5 with TRBJ1-2, with D possibly matching TRBD1 (5 bases). CDR3 length: 13 residues. Trimming left V 7 bases short and J 3 bases short, with 12 bases between. Germline loops: CDR1 MNHEY, CDR2 SVGAGI. In nucleotides, the CDR3 is TGTGCCAGCACGGGGGGGACGGACTATGGCTACACCTTC. This gives the protein CASTGGTDYGYTF.

This chain links TRBV5-6 with TRBJ1-2; D may be TRBD1 (5 bases). The germline gives CDR1 SGHDT, CDR2 YYEEEE. V was cut by 5 bases and J by 5 bases, with 22 bases left in between. CDR3 size: 16 residues. The DNA of the CDR3 is TGTGCCAGCAGTCGAGAGATGGCCAGGGCCGCGTATGGCTACACCTTC. Residues: CASSREMARAAYGYTF.

The chain uses TRBV20-1 and TRBJ1-1; D not certain. In germline, CDR1 is DFQATT, CDR2 SNEGSKA (reference sequence). The V end was cut by 1 base, the J end by 7 bases, with 7 bases between. The CDR3 is 11 amino acids. The CDR3 sequence: CSARGAGEAFF. In nucleotides, the CDR3 is TGCAGTGCTAGAGGCGCAGGTGAAGCTTTCTTT.